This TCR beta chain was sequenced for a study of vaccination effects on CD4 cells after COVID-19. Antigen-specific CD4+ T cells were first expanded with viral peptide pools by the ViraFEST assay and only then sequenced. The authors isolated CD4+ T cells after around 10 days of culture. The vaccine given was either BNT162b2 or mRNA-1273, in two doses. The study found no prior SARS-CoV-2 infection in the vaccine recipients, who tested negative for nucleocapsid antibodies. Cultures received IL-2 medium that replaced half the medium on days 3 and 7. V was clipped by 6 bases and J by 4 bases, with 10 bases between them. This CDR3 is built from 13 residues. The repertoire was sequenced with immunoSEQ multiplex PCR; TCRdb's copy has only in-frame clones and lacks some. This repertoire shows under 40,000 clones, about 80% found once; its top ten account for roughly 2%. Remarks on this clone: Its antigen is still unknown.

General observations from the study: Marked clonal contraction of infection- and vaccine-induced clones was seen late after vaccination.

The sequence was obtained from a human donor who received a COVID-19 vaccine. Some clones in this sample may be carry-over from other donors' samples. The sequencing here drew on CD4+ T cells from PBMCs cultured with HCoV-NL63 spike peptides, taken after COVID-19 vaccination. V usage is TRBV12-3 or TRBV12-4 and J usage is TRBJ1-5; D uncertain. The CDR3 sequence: CASSPNKNQPQHF. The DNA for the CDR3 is TGTGCCAGCAGCCCTAACAAGAATCAGCCCCAGCATTTT.